This T cell receptor (beta chain) was sequenced in a study of T-cell reconstitution after alpha-beta-depleted transplantation in children. During its preparation, the TCRbeta library received unique molecular identifiers. Via MiXCR, TCRdb re-called the PCR reads, giving one row per CDR3 protein. The sample has nearly 550,000 distinct CDR3 sequences, roughly 18% seen once. This clonotype occurred once. CDR3 length: 17 amino acids. Germline CDR1 is LGHNA and CDR2 is YNFKEQ. V lost 3 bases to trimming and J lost 1 base, with 16 bases between them. V is TRBV4-2 and J is TRBJ2-1; possibly TRBD2 for D (5 bases). The source is a human donor who donated a stem cell graft to a child with acute lymphoblastic leukemia. Source: PBMCs from the stem cell graft donor, taken from the stem cell graft. CDR3 DNA: TGTGCCAGCAGCCACTATACTAGAGCCCGATCCTACAATGAGCAGTTCTTC. This sequence encodes CASSHYTRARSYNEQFF.